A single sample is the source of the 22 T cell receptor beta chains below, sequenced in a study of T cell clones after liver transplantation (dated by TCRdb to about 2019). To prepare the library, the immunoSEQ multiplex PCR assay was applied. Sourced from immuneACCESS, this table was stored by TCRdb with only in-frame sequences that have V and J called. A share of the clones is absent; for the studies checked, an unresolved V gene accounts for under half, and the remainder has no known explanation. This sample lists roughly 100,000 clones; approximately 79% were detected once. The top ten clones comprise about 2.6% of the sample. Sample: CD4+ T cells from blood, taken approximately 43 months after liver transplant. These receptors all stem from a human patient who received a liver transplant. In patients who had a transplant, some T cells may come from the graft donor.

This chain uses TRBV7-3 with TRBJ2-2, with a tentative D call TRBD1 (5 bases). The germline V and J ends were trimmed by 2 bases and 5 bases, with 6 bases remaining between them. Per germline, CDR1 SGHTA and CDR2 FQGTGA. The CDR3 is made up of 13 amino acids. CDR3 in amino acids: CASSLYRTGELFF. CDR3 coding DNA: TGTGCCAGCAGCTTATACAGGACCGGGGAGCTGTTTTTT. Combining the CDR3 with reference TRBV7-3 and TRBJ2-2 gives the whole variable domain GAGVSQTPSNKVTEKGKYVELRCDPISGHTALYWYRQSLGQGPEFLIYFQGTGAADDSGLPNDRFFAVRPEGSVSTLKIQRTERGDSAVYLCASSLYRTGELFFGEGSRLTVL.

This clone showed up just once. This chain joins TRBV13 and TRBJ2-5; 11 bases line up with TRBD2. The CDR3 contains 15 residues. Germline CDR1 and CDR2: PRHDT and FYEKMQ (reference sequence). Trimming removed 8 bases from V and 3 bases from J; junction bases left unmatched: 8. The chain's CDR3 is CASQTSGGHEETQYF. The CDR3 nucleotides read TGTGCCAGCCAAACTAGCGGGGGCCACGAAGAGACCCAGTACTTC.

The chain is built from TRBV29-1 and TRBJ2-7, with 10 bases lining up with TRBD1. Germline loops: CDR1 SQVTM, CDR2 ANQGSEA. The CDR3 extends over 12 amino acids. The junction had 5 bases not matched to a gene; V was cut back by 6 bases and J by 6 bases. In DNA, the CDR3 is TGCAGCGTAACGACAGGGGGCTTCGAGCAGTACTTC. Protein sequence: CSVTTGGFEQYF.

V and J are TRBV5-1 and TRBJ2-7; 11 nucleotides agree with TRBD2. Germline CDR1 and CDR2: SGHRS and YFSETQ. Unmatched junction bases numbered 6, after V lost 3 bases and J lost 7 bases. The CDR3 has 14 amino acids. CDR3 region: CASSYSGRAGEQYF. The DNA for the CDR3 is TGCGCCAGCAGCTATAGCGGGAGGGCTGGGGAGCAGTACTTC.

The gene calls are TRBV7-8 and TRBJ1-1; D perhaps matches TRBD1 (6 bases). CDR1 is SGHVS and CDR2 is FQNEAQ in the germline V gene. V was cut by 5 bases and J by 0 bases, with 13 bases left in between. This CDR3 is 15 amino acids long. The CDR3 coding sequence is TGTGCCAGCAGCCAAACGACAGGCTTGAACACTGAAGCTTTCTTT. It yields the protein CASSQTTGLNTEAFF.

CDR3 nucleotide sequence: TGTGCCAGCAGCTCCCGGGGGGGCTCCTACAATGAGCAGTTCTTC. Translating gives CASSSRGGSYNEQFF. The V gene is TRBV9, the J gene TRBJ2-1, with 8 bases identical to TRBD2. This CDR3 region has 15 residues. The germline gives CDR1 SGDLS, CDR2 YYNGEE. J was trimmed by 0 bases and V by 4 bases; bases with no gene match: 3.

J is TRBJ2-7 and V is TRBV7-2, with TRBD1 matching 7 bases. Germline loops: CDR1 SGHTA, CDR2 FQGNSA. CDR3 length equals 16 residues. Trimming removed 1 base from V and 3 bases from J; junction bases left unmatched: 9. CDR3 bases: TGTGCCAGCAGCTTAGTGGCAATGGGACAGAACTACGAGCAGTACTTC. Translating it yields CASSLVAMGQNYEQYF.

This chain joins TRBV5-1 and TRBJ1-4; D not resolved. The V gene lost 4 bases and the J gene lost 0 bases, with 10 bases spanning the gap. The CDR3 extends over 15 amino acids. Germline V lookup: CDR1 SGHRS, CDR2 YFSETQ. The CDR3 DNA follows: TGCGCCAGCAGCCTGGGATGGGCAACTAATGAAAAACTGTTTTTT. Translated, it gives CASSLGWATNEKLFF.

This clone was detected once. CDR3 bases: TGTGCCAGCAGCAACCAAGGGACAGATGAGGGTACGCAGTATTTT. Translated, it gives CASSNQGTDEGTQYF. V usage is TRBV28 and J usage is TRBJ2-3, with 7 nucleotides matching TRBD1. The CDR3 is 15 residues long. Germline V CDR1 and CDR2: MDHEN, SYDVKM. Trimming removed 6 bases from V and 8 bases from J; junction bases left unmatched: 14.

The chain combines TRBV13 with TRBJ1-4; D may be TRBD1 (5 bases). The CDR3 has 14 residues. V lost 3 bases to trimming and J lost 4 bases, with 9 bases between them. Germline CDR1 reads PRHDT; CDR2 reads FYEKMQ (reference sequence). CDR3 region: CASSLGPLNEKLFF. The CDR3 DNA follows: TGTGCCAGCAGCTTGGGACCGCTTAATGAAAAACTGTTTTTT.

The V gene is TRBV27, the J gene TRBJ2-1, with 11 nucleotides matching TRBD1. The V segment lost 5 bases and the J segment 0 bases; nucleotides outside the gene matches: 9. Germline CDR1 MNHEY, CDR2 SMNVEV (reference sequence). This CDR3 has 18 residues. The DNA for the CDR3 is TGTGCCAGCAGTGAGGGACAGGGGGGTGGACGCTCCTACAATGAGCAGTTCTTC. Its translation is CASSEGQGGGRSYNEQFF.

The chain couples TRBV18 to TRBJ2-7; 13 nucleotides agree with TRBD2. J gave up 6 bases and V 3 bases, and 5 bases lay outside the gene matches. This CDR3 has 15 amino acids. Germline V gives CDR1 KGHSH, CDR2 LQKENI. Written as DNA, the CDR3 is TGTGCCAGCTCACCCGGACTAGCGGGAGTTGTCGAGCAGTACTTC. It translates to CASSPGLAGVVEQYF.

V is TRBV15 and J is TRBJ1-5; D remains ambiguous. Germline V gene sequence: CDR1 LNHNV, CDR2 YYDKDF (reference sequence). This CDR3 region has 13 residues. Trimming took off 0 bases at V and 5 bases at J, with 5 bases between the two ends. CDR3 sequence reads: CATSRDLHQPQHF. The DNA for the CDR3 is TGTGCCACCAGCAGAGATCTGCATCAGCCCCAGCATTTT.

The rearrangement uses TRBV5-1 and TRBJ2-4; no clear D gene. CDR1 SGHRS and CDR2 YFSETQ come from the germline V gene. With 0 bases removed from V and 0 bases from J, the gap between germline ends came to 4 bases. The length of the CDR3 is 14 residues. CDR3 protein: CASSLAEAKNIQYF. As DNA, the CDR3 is TGCGCCAGCAGCTTGGCCGAAGCCAAAAACATTCAGTACTTC.

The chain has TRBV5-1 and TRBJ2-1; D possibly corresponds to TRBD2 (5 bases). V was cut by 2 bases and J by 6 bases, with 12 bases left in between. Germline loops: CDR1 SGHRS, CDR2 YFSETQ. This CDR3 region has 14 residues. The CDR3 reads CASSFTGIGNEQFF. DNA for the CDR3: TGCGCCAGCAGCTTTACGGGAATAGGCAATGAGCAGTTCTTC.

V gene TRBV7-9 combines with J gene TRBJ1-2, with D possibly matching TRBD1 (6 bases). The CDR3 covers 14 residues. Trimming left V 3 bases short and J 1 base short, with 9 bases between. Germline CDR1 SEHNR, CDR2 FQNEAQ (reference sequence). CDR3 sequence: CASSLGGLNYGYTF. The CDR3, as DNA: TGTGCCAGCAGCTTGGGGGGCCTTAACTATGGCTACACCTTC.

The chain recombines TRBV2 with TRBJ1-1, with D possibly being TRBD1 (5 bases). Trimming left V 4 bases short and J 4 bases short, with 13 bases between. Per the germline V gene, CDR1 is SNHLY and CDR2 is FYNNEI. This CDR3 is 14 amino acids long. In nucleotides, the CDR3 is TGTGCCAGCAGTGTTTTAGGACAAGGCACTGAAGCTTTCTTT. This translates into CASSVLGQGTEAFF.

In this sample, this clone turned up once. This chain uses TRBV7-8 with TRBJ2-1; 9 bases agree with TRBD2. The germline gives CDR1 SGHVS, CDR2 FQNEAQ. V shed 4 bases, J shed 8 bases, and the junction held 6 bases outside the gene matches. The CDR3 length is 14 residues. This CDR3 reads CASSWAGGPYEQFF. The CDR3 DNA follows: TGTGCCAGCAGCTGGGCGGGGGGGCCGTATGAGCAGTTCTTC. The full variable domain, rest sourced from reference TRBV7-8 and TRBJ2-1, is GAGVSQSPRYKVAKRGQDVALRCDPISGHVSLFWYQQALGQGPEFLTYFQNEAQLDKSGLPSDRFFAERPEGSVSTLKIQRTQQEDSAVYLCASSWAGGPYEQFFGPGTRLTVL.

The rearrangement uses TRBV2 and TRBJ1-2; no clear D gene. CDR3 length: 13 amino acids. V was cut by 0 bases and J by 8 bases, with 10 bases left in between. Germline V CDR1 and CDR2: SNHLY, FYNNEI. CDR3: CASSEANGGGYTF. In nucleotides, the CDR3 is TGTGCCAGCAGTGAAGCAAACGGCGGGGGCTACACCTTC.

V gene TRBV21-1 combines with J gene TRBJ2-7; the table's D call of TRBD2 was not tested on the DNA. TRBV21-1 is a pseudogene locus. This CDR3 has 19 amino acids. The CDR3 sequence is CASSNGWLKRGDGPYEQYF. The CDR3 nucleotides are TGTGCCAGCAGCAATGGGTGGTTAAAGCGGGGGGACGGGCCCTACGAGCAGTACTTC.

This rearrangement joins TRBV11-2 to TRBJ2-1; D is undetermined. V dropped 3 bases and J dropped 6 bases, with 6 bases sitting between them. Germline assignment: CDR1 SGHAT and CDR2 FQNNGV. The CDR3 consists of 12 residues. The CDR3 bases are TGTGCCAGCAGCTTGGCCGGCAATGAGCAGTTCTTC. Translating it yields CASSLAGNEQFF.

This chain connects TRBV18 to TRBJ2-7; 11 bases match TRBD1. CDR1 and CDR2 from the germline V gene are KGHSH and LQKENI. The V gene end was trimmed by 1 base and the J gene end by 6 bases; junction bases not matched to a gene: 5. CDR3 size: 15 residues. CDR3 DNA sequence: TGTGCCAGCTCACCACACGGACAGGGGGCGGGCGAGCAGTACTTC. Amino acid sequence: CASSPHGQGAGEQYF.